This T cell receptor beta chain was identified during a study of vaccination and CD4 T cells after COVID-19. Study overall: Post-COVID draws followed diagnosis by a median around 92 days (range 35 to 161).

Study results and caveats: Convalescent patients' median share of reactive clones seen only post-vaccination was about 88%.

Oncomine TCR Beta short-read sequencing was applied to DNA from cultured CD4+ T cells. Investigators isolated genomic DNA from cultured CD4+ T cells. TCRdb processed the PCR reads anew with MiXCR; each CDR3 protein has one entry. The table includes 10,000 or so distinct CDR3 sequences, 25% to 35% detected once. Concerning this clonotype itself: The target antigen is unknown.

The germline gives CDR1 MNHNS, CDR2 SASEGT. This CDR3 is 14 amino acids long. V dropped 7 bases and J dropped 1 base, with 13 bases sitting between them. Treatment of the sample: roughly 11-day PBMC culture with coronavirus spike peptide pools or control peptides (ViraFEST assay). Harvesting of the unexposed donor's CD4+ T cells predated the COVID-19 pandemic (2011-2018). Following expansion of antigen-specific T cells with peptide pools, ViraFEST then sequenced TCRs. Subject to cell availability, CD4+ T cells from unexposed donors were probed with SARS-CoV-2 S/N and four cold-coronavirus spikes. Sequences were obtained from CD4+ T cells from blood, cultured in vitro. This receptor was obtained from a human donor in good health. The rearrangement uses TRBV6-1 and TRBJ1-1; no definite D call. The CDR3 DNA reads TGTGCCAGCAATTCGCGGGAACCGAACACTGAAGCTTTCTTT. Its translation is CASNSREPNTEAFF.